This T cell receptor beta chain was obtained from a study of regulatory T cells in long-lasting Graves disease. This clonotype showed up many times. Sequencing libraries for TCR beta were prepared with iRepertoire HTBI primers and Arm-PCR of CDR3 regions. TCRdb re-derived calls from the multiplex PCR reads in MiXCR, one entry per CDR3 protein. The sample contains some 600,000 distinct CDR3 sequences, about 15% of which appear only once. From germline, CDR1 is SNHLY and CDR2 FYNNEI. The CDR3 has 15 residues. V shed 5 bases and J shed 2 bases, with 15 bases lying between them. Stated time point: newly diagnosed GD, antithyroid drugs for less than 3 months. Making the TCR library involved RNA that had been extracted from PBMCs. The same sample was also studied in work on T cells in Graves' hyperthyroidism and ophthalmopathy. From that report: Hyperthyroidism in the patients, aged 18 to 65, was newly diagnosed and under 2 months in duration. A set of HTBI primers served as the primers for a first-round RT-PCR of the TCR CDR3. Researchers found most expanded thyroid clonotypes above 0.001 in blood as well.

The sequencing used peripheral blood mononuclear cells (PBMCs), collected at new diagnosis, from a patient treated with antithyroid drugs. This sequence was found in a man aged 18 to 35 with Graves disease. This chain links TRBV2 with TRBJ1-2; D is unclear. CDR3 bases: TGTGCCAGCAGTAGCGTGAAGAGCTTAAACTATGGCTACACCTTC. It codes for CASSSVKSLNYGYTF.